This is a list of T cell receptor beta chains from one sample in a study of blood T cell repertoires in COVID-19. The method was immunoSEQ multiplex PCR; TCRdb's version includes in-frame clones alone and lacks a portion of them. The data show over 200,000 clones, with approximately 82% seen just once and over 14% held by the top ten. Sequencing used PBMCs or T cells enriched from blood (not recorded which). Every receptor here comes from a man in his forties who had recovered from COVID-19. The CDR3 runs from the conserved cysteine through the conserved F or W. Each record gives: clone size, V gene, D gene, J gene, CDR3 DNA, CDR3 protein. A D gene is named only where the DNA matches it firmly. Clone size is shown for a subset of rows, as once, few, many or a class of expanded clone.

clone size: -
V gene: TRBV7-3
D gene: -
J gene: TRBJ2-3
CDR3 DNA: TGTGCCAGCAGCCAATACAATTCCAACGAAAATACGCAGTATTTT
CDR3 protein: CASSQYNSNENTQYF

clone size: -
V gene: TRBV15
D gene: -
J gene: TRBJ2-3
CDR3 DNA: TGTGCCACCAGCAGACCCGCGGCAGATACGCAGTATTTT
CDR3 protein: CATSRPAADTQYF

clone size: -
V gene: TRBV19
D gene: -
J gene: TRBJ1-2
CDR3 DNA: TGTGCCAGTAGTAGGAGGACCGCGTATGGCTACACCTTC
CDR3 protein: CASSRRTAYGYTF

clone size: -
V gene: TRBV7-6
D gene: -
J gene: TRBJ2-5
CDR3 DNA: TGTGCCAGCAGCTTAGCTAGTACCGGGCAAGAGACCCAGTACTTC
CDR3 protein: CASSLASTGQETQYF

clone size: -
V gene: TRBV24-1
D gene: -
J gene: TRBJ2-1
CDR3 DNA: TGTGCCACCAGTGATGCGGCGTTTGAGCAGTTCTTC
CDR3 protein: CATSDAAFEQFF

clone size: few
V gene: TRBV6-2/TRBV6-3
D gene: TRBD1
J gene: TRBJ2-7
CDR3 DNA: TGTGCCAGCAGTTCCACAGGGGGATTGACCTACGAGCAGTACTTC
CDR3 protein: CASSSTGGLTYEQYF

clone size: -
V gene: TRBV6-4
D gene: TRBD2
J gene: TRBJ2-3
CDR3 DNA: TGTGCCAGCAGTACGGGACTAGCGGGAGCTGGCACAGATACGCAGTATTTT
CDR3 protein: CASSTGLAGAGTDTQYF

clone size: -
V gene: TRBV28
D gene: -
J gene: TRBJ2-1
CDR3 DNA: TGTGCCAGCAGTTTACCCCTAGCGTACAACAATGAGCAGTTCTTC
CDR3 protein: CASSLPLAYNNEQFF

clone size: -
V gene: TRBV27
D gene: -
J gene: TRBJ1-5
CDR3 DNA: TGTGCCAGCAGTTTAAATGGTGGCAGAGGGAGGAATCAGCCCCAGCATTTT
CDR3 protein: CASSLNGGRGRNQPQHF

clone size: -
V gene: TRBV2
D gene: -
J gene: TRBJ1-5
CDR3 DNA: TGTGCCAGCAGCGTTACAGGGACTCAGCCCCAGCATTTT
CDR3 protein: CASSVTGTQPQHF

clone size: -
V gene: TRBV11-2
D gene: TRBD1
J gene: TRBJ2-1
CDR3 DNA: TGTGCCAGCAGCTTACGACAGGGAATTGGAAGTGAGCAGTTCTTC
CDR3 protein: CASSLRQGIGSEQFF

clone size: -
V gene: TRBV6-2/TRBV6-3
D gene: TRBD1
J gene: TRBJ1-5
CDR3 DNA: TGTGCCAGCAGTTACCGGGACAGGGAATCTCAGCCCCAGCATTTT
CDR3 protein: CASSYRDRESQPQHF

clone size: -
V gene: TRBV18
D gene: TRBD2
J gene: TRBJ2-2
CDR3 DNA: TGTGCCAGCTCACCGAATGGGGGGGACAACACCGGGGAGCTGTTTTTT
CDR3 protein: CASSPNGGDNTGELFF

clone size: -
V gene: TRBV5-1
D gene: -
J gene: TRBJ2-1
CDR3 DNA: TGCGCCAGCAGCCCCGGGTATGATGAGCAGTTCTTC
CDR3 protein: CASSPGYDEQFF

clone size: -
V gene: TRBV28
D gene: TRBD1
J gene: TRBJ2-2
CDR3 DNA: TGTGCCAGCAGCTCACAGGGGACCGGGGAGCTGTTTTTT
CDR3 protein: CASSSQGTGELFF

clone size: -
V gene: TRBV7-3
D gene: -
J gene: TRBJ2-2
CDR3 DNA: TGTGCCAGCAGCTTAAATTCCCGGCAGCGGTCGGGCGGGGAGCTGTTTTTT
CDR3 protein: CASSLNSRQRSGGELFF

clone size: -
V gene: TRBV11-2
D gene: -
J gene: TRBJ2-7
CDR3 DNA: TGTGCCAGCAGCTTAGGGGGGCTACCCCAAAACTACGAGCAGTACTTC
CDR3 protein: CASSLGGLPQNYEQYF